A selection of T cell receptor beta chains follows, all from one sample in a study of OX40 agonist ivuxolimab in advanced cancers. Only in-frame clones appear in the TCRdb table, and some are missing; sequencing was by immunoSEQ multiplex PCR. The sample carries roughly 100,000 clones, 85% to 90% recorded once. The sequences come from CD4+ or CD8+ T cells sorted from blood, collected in a trial of the OX40 agonist ivuxolimab. The receptors stem from an adult with an advanced solid tumor such as melanoma, head and neck, liver or kidney cancer. Each CDR3 is given with its conserved first and last residue. The D gene is left open where the match is weak. Size is omitted from some rows. Given values are once, few, many or a class for expanded clones.

V gene	clone size	J gene	D gene	CDR3 protein	CDR3 DNA
TRBV4-1	.	TRBJ2-1	TRBD1	CASSPEGAGHNEQFF	TGCGCCAGCAGCCCAGAGGGGGCAGGCCACAATGAGCAGTTCTTC
TRBV5-1	.	TRBJ1-6	.	CASSLEKGSNSPLHF	TGCGCCAGCAGCTTGGAGAAGGGGTCTAATTCACCCCTCCACTTT
TRBV5-8	.	TRBJ2-7	.	CASSLGLGNEQYF	TGTGCCAGCAGCTTGGGCCTTGGAAACGAGCAGTACTTC
TRBV18	.	TRBJ2-3	.	CASSPMGDTQYF	TGTGCCAGCTCACCAATGGGAGATACGCAGTATTTT
TRBV7-2	.	TRBJ2-1	TRBD1	CASSLVTLDRWNEQFF	TGTGCCAGCAGCTTAGTAACCCTGGACAGGTGGAATGAGCAGTTCTTC
TRBV6-1	.	TRBJ2-2	.	CASRGDVYTGELFF	TGTGCCAGCAGAGGGGACGTCTACACCGGGGAGCTGTTTTTT
TRBV25-1	few	TRBJ1-4	.	CASSGELGYREKLFF	TGTGCCAGCAGTGGGGAGTTAGGGTATCGTGAAAAACTGTTTTTT
TRBV30	few	TRBJ1-1	.	CAWRWLGTEAFF	TGTGCCTGGAGGTGGTTGGGCACTGAAGCTTTCTTT
TRBV27	.	TRBJ1-2	.	CASSHYLAGPRGYTF	TGTGCCAGCAGTCACTACCTTGCGGGACCTCGTGGCTACACCTTC
TRBV5-1	.	TRBJ2-1	.	CASTSPGLPSNEQFF	TGCGCCAGCACCTCCCCGGGCCTTCCGTCCAATGAGCAGTTCTTC
TRBV27	.	TRBJ2-1	TRBD2	CASSSATSGYNEQFF	TGTGCCAGCAGTTCCGCGACTAGCGGCTACAATGAGCAGTTCTTC
TRBV5-4	.	TRBJ2-5	TRBD1	CASSQARTGQETQYF	TGTGCCAGCAGCCAAGCGCGGACAGGGCAAGAGACCCAGTACTTC
TRBV10-1	.	TRBJ2-2	TRBD1	CASSSLGTAGELFF	TGCGCCAGCAGTTCCTTAGGGACAGCCGGGGAGCTGTTTTTT
TRBV27	.	TRBJ2-7	.	CASSRVGSPYEQYF	TGTGCCAGCTCCCGCGTGGGGAGCCCCTACGAGCAGTACTTC
TRBV6-1	once	TRBJ2-3	TRBD2	CASSVETGTITDTQYF	TGTGCCAGCAGTGTCGAAACCGGGACTATCACAGATACGCAGTATTTT
TRBV30	.	TRBJ2-1	TRBD2	CAWRPAGVSYNEQFF	TGTGCCTGGAGGCCAGCGGGAGTCTCCTACAATGAGCAGTTCTTC
TRBV11-3	.	TRBJ2-5	TRBD2	CASSTGTNQETQYF	TGTGCCAGCAGCACCGGGACTAACCAAGAGACCCAGTACTTC
TRBV30	.	TRBJ2-7	TRBD1	CAWSPGTAAYEQYF	TGTGCCTGGAGCCCCGGGACAGCTGCCTACGAGCAGTACTTC
TRBV7-9	.	TRBJ2-7	TRBD1	CASSLPGQGAQQYF	TGTGCCAGCAGCTTACCGGGACAGGGGGCTCAGCAGTACTTC
TRBV9	.	TRBJ2-1	.	CASSVAGTYNEQFF	TGTGCCAGCAGCGTAGCGGGGACCTACAATGAGCAGTTCTTC
TRBV6-1	.	TRBJ2-7	.	CASRVQLGQSYEQYF	TGTGCCAGCAGAGTTCAACTCGGACAGTCCTACGAGCAGTACTTC
TRBV2	.	TRBJ1-5	.	CASSETTGNQPQHF	TGTGCCAGCAGTGAGACTACGGGTAATCAGCCCCAGCATTTT
TRBV27	few	TRBJ1-1	.	CASKSGGEAFF	TGTGCCAGCAAGTCCGGAGGTGAAGCTTTCTTT
TRBV10-3	.	TRBJ1-2	TRBD1	CAISGQGGRDGRGYTF	TGTGCCATCAGTGGACAGGGGGGACGGGATGGTCGAGGCTACACCTTC
TRBV18	few	TRBJ1-6	.	CASSRLAGDSYNSPLHF	TGTGCCAGCTCACGTCTTGCAGGGGACTCCTATAATTCACCCCTCCACTTT
TRBV18	.	TRBJ1-1	.	CASSPQGNTEAFF	TGTGCCAGCTCACCGCAGGGGAACACTGAAGCTTTCTTT
TRBV5-1	.	TRBJ2-6	.	CASSTGQSPTSGANVLTF	TGCGCCAGCAGCACAGGACAGTCCCCGACCTCTGGGGCCAACGTCCTGACTTTC
TRBV19	.	TRBJ2-1	TRBD2	CASSRVAGAYNEQFF	TGTGCCAGTAGTAGGGTAGCGGGGGCCTACAATGAGCAGTTCTTC
TRBV5-4	.	TRBJ1-1	TRBD1	CASSSAGTGMVGTEAFF	TGTGCCAGCAGCTCCGCCGGGACAGGGATGGTGGGCACTGAAGCTTTCTTT
TRBV30	.	TRBJ2-7	TRBD2	CAWSAGGPGEQYF	TGTGCCTGGAGTGCGGGAGGGCCAGGCGAGCAGTACTTC
TRBV6-6	.	TRBJ1-1	TRBD1	CASRFQGAIAEAFF	TGTGCCAGCAGATTCCAGGGGGCCATCGCTGAAGCTTTCTTT
TRBV6-1	.	TRBJ1-5	.	CASSEARGGPQHF	TGTGCCAGCAGTGAAGCGAGGGGTGGTCCCCAGCATTTT
TRBV5-1	.	TRBJ1-1	.	CASSLEGGRGNTEAFF	TGCGCCAGCAGCTTGGAGGGGGGACGGGGGAACACTGAAGCTTTCTTT